Reported below is one TCR beta chain. This clonotype was seen many times. What antigen it recognizes has not been identified. Per-base qualities were not stored, and no clone one base away is much larger. These data come from a study of T cells in Graves' hyperthyroidism and ophthalmopathy (dated by TCRdb to about 2019). Study-level background: Peripheral blood samples were taken at the time of initial diagnosis, prior to any treatment. The roughly 91 discovery patients were randomly divided into training and test sets at a 7:3 ratio. TCR Vbeta CDR3 sequencing of some 140 peripheral blood samples (over 40 ophthalmopathy, 75 to 85 hyperthyroidism and around 17 progressor patients) is reported in the paper. Thyroid tissue and blood T-cell repertoires from more than 5 Graves' hyperthyroidism patients were also compared in the study. After sampling, hyperthyroidism patients received methimazole starting at 30 mg daily, and ophthalmopathy patients received high-dose intravenous methylprednisolone. Prospective prediction of ophthalmopathy was tested in an independent validation cohort of approximately 19 hyperthyroidism patients and 15 to 17 patients who later progressed to ophthalmopathy. To identify distinguishing TCR V-J signatures, a discovery cohort of about 95 patients was used, comprising fewer than 45 with Graves' ophthalmopathy and around 60 with stable Graves' hyperthyroidism.

Overall study outcomes, separate from this receptor: During validation, the model predicted progression to ophthalmopathy a median of around 6 months ahead of onset, with just under 71% sensitivity and less than 85% specificity. Most expanded thyroid clonotypes (frequency above 0.001) were also detected in blood, suggesting blood repertoires may reflect thyroid immune responses. A model built on a 13 V-J signature distinguished ophthalmopathy from stable hyperthyroidism, reaching 85% to 90% sensitivity and 81.08% specificity in cross-validation and 80%/75% in testing. Sample size was not statistically predetermined, and blinding of investigators to group allocation was not performed.

Ophthalmopathy patients had moderately to severely active disease, with a Clinical Activity Score of 3 or more, a NOSPECS grade of 4 or more, and a disease duration of less than 3 months. Any patient with an uncontrolled infection, another autoimmune disease, pregnancy or lactation was excluded. Diagnoses were based on clinical symptoms, serum thyroxine and TRAb, thyroid ultrasound and orbital computed tomography. PBMCs were isolated from about 9.2 ml of fresh peripheral blood by Ficoll-Paque density gradient centrifugation. Total RNA was extracted with Trizol reagent, and quality was checked on an Agilent 2100 Bioanalyzer. The TCR beta CDR3 regions were amplified from RNA transcripts. A first-round RT-PCR of the TCR CDR3 used the HTBI primer set with the Qiagen OneStep RT-PCR kit. Libraries were constructed in a second round of multiplex PCR, after which size selection and purification were performed. Paired-end sequencing of the libraries was performed with 100 bp reads on an Illumina HiSeq2000. The study's own analysis went as follows. SOAPnuke was used to process the raw data, removing reads that contained adapters or uncalled bases, had a mean Phred below 15, or lacked an exact match to the constant primer or identifier. COPE v1.2.5 was used to merge the high-quality paired reads, and each unique nucleotide sequence was defined as a clonotype. Clonotypes were aligned to IMGT TRBV, TRBD and TRBJ reference segments using MiTCR v1.1. Analysis was restricted to V-J combinations with a frequency above 0.0001, which covered roughly 99% of repertoires. A TCS score was defined as the ratio between F50 (clonal expansion) and ExV (chaos), using BLOSUM62-based TCRdist between CDR3 peptides within each V-J. Welch's t-statistics and random forest reduced fewer than 550 V-J features to roughly 13, which were used in a naive Bayes classifier (R e1071). TCRdb reprocessing: public reads trimmed at Q25 with fastp, clones called with MiXCR, in-frame beta chains kept. Rows with one shared CDR3 protein collapse into an entry with the most common genes and DNA. The V and J calls here are based on TCRdb, not the publication. The sample table holds some 650,000 distinct CDR3 sequences, of which 16% were seen once. Around 3.5% of the sample comes from the top ten.

Taken from the germline V gene, the CDR1 and CDR2 loops are MDHEN and SYDVKM. Its CDR3 holds 17 amino acids, cysteine through phenylalanine. The CDR3 DNA has 51 bases and is translated from base 1. Between the V and J ends, shortened by 6 bases and 2 bases respectively, the junction contains 17 bases. The clonotype comes from a woman in her 40s with Graves' ophthalmopathy. The rearrangement combines TRBV28 with TRBJ2-6; a tentative D call is TRBD1 (6 bases match). Input material: blood. This receptor has the CDR3 CASRLSGTLAGANVLTF. The nucleotide sequence is TGTGCCAGCAGACTCTCCGGGACATTAGCTGGGGCCAACGTCCTGACTTTC.